This TCR beta chain is from a study of blood T cells in healthy people across ages. Study-wide points: The study found TCR beta diversity correlated strongly with naive T cell percentage. The diversity estimates, figures obtained from one million T cells, were considered underestimates.

A word on this clonotype: Its specificity is not known.

Each donor supplied approximately 10 milliliters of peripheral blood. V dropped 3 bases and J dropped 1; count of bases not matched to a gene: 1. CDR3 length: 15 residues. The germline gives CDR1 MGHRA, CDR2 YSYEKL. The second PCR ran about 6 to 12 cycles with a sample-barcoded 5' primer and J-beta primers. Every molecule of cDNA carried a tag from a template-switch adaptor with 12 random nucleotides. MiXCR was run by TCRdb on the 5' RACE reads, yielding one entry per CDR3 protein. The sample yields around 1.5 million distinct CDR3 sequences, approximately 59% seen once. The rearrangement uses TRBV4-1 and TRBJ2-4; 9 nucleotides line up with TRBD2. The sample comprised blood. This receptor was taken from a man younger than 35 in good health. This CDR3 reads CASSHTSGAKNIQYF. CDR3 nucleotide sequence: TGCGCCAGCAGCCATACTAGCGGGGCCAAAAACATTCAGTACTTC.